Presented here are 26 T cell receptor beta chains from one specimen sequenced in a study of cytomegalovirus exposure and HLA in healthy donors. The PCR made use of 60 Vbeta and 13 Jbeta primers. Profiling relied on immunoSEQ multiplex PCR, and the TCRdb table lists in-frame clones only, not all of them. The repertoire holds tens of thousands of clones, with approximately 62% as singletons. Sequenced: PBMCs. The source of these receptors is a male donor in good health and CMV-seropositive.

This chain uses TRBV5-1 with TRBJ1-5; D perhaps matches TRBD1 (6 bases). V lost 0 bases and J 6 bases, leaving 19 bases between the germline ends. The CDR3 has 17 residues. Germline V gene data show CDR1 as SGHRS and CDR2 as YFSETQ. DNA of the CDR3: TGCGCCAGCAGCTTGGCCCGGGCCCAGGGGCGGTTTCAGCCCCAGCATTTT. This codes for CASSLARAQGRFQPQHF.

CDR3 in DNA: TGTGCCAGCAGGCTACAGGGAGGGGATTATCAGCCCCAGCATTTT. This gives the protein CASRLQGGDYQPQHF. This chain uses TRBV5-8 with TRBJ1-5; tentative D call: TRBD1 (6 bases). This CDR3 spans 15 amino acids. V was shortened by 5 bases and J by 5 bases, with 17 bases between the two germline ends. Germline assignment: CDR1 SGHTS and CDR2 YDEGEE.

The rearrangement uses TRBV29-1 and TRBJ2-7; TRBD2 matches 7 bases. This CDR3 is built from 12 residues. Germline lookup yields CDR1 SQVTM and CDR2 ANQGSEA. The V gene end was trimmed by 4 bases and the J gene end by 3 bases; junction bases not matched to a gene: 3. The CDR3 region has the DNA TGCAGCGTTGGGGACTACCGCTACGAGCAGTACTTC. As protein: CSVGDYRYEQYF.

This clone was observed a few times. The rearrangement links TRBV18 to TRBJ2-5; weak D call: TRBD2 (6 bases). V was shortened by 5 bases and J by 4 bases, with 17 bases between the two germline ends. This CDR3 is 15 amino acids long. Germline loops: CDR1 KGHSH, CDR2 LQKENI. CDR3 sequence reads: CASSAGPGGGETQYF. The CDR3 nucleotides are TGTGCCAGCTCAGCGGGTCCCGGGGGAGGAGAGACCCAGTACTTC.

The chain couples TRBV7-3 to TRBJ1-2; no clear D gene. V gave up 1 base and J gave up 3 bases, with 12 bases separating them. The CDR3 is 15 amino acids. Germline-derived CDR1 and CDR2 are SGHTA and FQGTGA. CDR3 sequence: CASSLRPTNHYGYTF. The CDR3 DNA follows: TGTGCCAGCAGCTTAAGGCCGACTAACCACTATGGCTACACCTTC.

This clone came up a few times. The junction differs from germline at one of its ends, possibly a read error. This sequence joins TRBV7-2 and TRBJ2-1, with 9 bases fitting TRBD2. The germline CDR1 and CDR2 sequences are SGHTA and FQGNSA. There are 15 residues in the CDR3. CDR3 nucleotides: TGTGCCAGCAGCCCACAGCCTAGCGGGACCCTCCGACTGATCTTC. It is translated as CASSPQPSGTLRLIF.

Written as DNA, the CDR3 is TGTGCCAGCAGCCCTCAGGGGGCTTACGAGCAGTACTTC. Translated: CASSPQGAYEQYF. The chain uses TRBV9 and TRBJ2-7; the match to TRBD1 covers 8 bases. This CDR3 comprises 13 residues. Germline values: CDR1 SGDLS, CDR2 YYNGEE. Unmatched junction bases numbered 4, after V lost 4 bases and J lost 4 bases. Drawing the rest from reference TRBV9 and TRBJ2-7, the complete variable domain is DSGVTQTPKHLITATGQRVTLRCSPRSGDLSVYWYQQSLDQGLQFLIQYYNGEERAKGNILERFSAQQFPDLHSELNLSSLELGDSALYFCASSPQGAYEQYFGPGTRLTVT.

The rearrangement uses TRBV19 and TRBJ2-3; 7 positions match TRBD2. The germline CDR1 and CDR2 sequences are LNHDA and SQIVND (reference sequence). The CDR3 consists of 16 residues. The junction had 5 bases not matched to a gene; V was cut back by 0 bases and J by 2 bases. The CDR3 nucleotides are TGTGCCAGTAGTATAGACCCTAGCGGATACACAGATACGCAGTATTTT. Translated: CASSIDPSGYTDTQYF.

The CDR3 region is CASSGGLAGNEQFF. The DNA of the CDR3 is TGTGCCAGTAGTGGGGGACTAGCGGGAAATGAGCAGTTCTTC. This chain links TRBV19 with TRBJ2-1, with 13 bases lining up with TRBD2. This CDR3 contains 14 residues. Germline CDR1 reads LNHDA; CDR2 reads SQIVND (reference sequence). V was pared by 5 bases and J by 7 bases, with 2 bases of the junction left unmatched.

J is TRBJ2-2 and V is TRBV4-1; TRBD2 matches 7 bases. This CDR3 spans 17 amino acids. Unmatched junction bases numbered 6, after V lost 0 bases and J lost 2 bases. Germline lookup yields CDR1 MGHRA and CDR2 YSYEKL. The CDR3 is CASSQDPSGANTGELFF. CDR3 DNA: TGCGCCAGCAGCCAAGACCCGAGCGGGGCAAACACCGGGGAGCTGTTTTTT.

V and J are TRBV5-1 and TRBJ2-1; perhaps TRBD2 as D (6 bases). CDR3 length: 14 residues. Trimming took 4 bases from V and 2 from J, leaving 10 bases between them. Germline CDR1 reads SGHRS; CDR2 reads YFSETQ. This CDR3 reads CASSPGGAYNEQFF. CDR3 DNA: TGCGCCAGCAGCCCGGGCGGGGCCTACAATGAGCAGTTCTTC. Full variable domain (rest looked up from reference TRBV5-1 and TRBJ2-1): KAGVTQTPRYLIKTRGQQVTLSCSPISGHRSVSWYQQTPGQGLQFLFEYFSETQRNKGNFPGRFSGRQFSNSRSEMNVSTLELGDSALYLCASSPGGAYNEQFFGPGTRLTVL.

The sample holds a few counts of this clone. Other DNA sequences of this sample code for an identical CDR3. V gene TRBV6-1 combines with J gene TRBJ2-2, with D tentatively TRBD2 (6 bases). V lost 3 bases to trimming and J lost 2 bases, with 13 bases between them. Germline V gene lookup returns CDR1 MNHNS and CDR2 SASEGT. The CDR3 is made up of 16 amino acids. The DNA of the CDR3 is TGTGCCAGCAGTGAGTGGGGCGGGACTAACACCGGGGAGCTGTTTTTT. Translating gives CASSEWGGTNTGELFF.

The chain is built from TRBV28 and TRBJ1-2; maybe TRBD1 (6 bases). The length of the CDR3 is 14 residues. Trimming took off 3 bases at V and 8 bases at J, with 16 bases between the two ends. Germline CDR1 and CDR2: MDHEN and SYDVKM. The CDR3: CASSFSQGNKGYTF. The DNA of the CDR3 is TGTGCCAGCAGTTTTAGTCAGGGGAACAAGGGCTACACCTTC.

This CDR3 is CASSEAGEGGTEAFF. In nucleotides, the CDR3 is TGTGCCAGCAGTGAGGCAGGGGAAGGGGGCACTGAAGCTTTCTTT. The V gene is TRBV6-4, the J gene TRBJ1-1, with D possibly TRBD1 on 6 matching bases. The CDR3 is made up of 15 amino acids. The ends were cut back, 3 bases at V and 4 bases at J, with 15 bases in the middle. Germline V lookup: CDR1 MRHNA, CDR2 SNTAGT.

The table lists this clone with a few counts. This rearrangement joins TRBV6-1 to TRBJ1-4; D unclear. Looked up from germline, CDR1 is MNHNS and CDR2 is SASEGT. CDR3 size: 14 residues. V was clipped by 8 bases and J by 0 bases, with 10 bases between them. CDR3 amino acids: CASLMRATNEKLFF. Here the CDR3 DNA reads TGTGCCAGCCTGATGAGGGCAACTAATGAAAAACTGTTTTTT.

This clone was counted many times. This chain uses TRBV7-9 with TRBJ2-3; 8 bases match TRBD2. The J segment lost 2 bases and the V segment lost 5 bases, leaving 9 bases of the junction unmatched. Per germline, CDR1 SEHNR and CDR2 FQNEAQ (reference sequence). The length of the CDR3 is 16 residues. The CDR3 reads CASSAREDGHTDTQYF. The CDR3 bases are TGTGCCAGCAGCGCGCGGGAGGACGGGCACACAGATACGCAGTATTTT. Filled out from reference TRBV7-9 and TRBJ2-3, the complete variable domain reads DTGVSQNPRHKITKRGQNVTFRCDPISEHNRLYWYRQTLGQGPEFLTYFQNEAQLEKSRLLSDRFSAERPKGSFSTLEIQRTEQGDSAMYLCASSAREDGHTDTQYFGPGTRLTVL.

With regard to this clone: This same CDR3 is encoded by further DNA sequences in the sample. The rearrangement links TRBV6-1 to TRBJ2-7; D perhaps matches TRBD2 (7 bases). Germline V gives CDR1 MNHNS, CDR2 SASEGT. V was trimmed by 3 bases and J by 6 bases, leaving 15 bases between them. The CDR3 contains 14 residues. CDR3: CASSEGGGGFEQYF. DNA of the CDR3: TGTGCCAGCAGTGAGGGGGGAGGGGGTTTCGAGCAGTACTTC.

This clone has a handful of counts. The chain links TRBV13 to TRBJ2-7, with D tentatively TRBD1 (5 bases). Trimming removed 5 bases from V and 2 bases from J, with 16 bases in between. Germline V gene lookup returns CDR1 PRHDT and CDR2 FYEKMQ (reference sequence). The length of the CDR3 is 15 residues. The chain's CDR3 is CASSTLEGETYEQYF. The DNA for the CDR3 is TGTGCCAGCAGCACCCTGGAAGGGGAAACCTACGAGCAGTACTTC.

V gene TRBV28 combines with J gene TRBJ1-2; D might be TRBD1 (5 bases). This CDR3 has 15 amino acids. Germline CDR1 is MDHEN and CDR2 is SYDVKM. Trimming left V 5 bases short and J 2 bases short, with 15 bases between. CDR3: CASSLWGGWNYGYTF. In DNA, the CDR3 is TGTGCCAGCAGTCTCTGGGGGGGTTGGAACTATGGCTACACCTTC.

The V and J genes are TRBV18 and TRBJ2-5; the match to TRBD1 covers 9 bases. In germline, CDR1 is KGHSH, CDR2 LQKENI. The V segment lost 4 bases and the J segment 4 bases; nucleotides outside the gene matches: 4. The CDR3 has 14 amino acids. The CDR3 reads CASSQRQGGETQYF. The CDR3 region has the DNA TGTGCCAGCTCACAGAGACAGGGGGGAGAGACCCAGTACTTC.

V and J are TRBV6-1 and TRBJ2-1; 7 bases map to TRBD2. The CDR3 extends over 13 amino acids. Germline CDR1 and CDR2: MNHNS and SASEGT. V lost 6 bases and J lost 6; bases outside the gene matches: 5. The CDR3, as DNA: TGTGCCAGCAGCATGGGGGGGGGCAATGAGCAGTTCTTC. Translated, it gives CASSMGGGNEQFF.

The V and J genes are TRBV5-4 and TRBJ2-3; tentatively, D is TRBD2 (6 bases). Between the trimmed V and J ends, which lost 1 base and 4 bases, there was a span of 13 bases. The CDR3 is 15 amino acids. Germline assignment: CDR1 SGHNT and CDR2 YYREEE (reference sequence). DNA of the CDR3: TGTGCCAGCAGCTTGAGGGTCGGGGGACCAGATACGCAGTATTTT. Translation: CASSLRVGGPDTQYF.

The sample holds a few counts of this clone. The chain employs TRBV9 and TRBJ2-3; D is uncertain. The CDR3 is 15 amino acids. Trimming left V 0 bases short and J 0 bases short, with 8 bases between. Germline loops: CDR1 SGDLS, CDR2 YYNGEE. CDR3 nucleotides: TGTGCCAGCAGCGTAGCTCCTTCTAGCACAGATACGCAGTATTTT. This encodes CASSVAPSSTDTQYF.

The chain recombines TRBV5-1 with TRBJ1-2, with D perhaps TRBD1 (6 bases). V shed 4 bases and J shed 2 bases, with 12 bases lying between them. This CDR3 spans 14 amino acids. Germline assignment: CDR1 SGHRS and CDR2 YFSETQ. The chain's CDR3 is CASSPQTGNYGYTF. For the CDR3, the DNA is TGCGCCAGCAGCCCCCAGACAGGAAACTATGGCTACACCTTC.

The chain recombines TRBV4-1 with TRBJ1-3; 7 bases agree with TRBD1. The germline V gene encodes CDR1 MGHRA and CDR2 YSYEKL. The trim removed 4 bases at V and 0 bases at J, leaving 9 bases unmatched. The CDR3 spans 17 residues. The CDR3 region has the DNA TGCGCCAGCAGCCTCCGGACAGGAGCAAACTCTGGAAACACCATATATTTT. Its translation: CASSLRTGANSGNTIYF.

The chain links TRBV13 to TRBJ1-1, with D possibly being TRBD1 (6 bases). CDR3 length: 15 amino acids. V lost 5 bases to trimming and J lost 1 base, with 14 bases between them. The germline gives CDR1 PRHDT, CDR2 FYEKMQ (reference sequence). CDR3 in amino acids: CASSPGDRQNTEAFF. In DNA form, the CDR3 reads TGTGCCAGCAGCCCAGGGGACCGCCAGAACACTGAAGCTTTCTTT.